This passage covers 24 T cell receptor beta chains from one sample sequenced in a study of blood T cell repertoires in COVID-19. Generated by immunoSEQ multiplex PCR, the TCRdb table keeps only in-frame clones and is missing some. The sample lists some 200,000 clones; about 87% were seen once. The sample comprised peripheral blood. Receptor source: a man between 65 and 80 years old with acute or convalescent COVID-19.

The CDR3 reads CASSQGTSGPLVEQFF. The CDR3 nucleotides are TGTGCCAGCAGCCAGGGGACTAGCGGCCCATTAGTTGAGCAGTTCTTC. This chain joins TRBV3-1 (or the pseudogene TRBV3-2) and TRBJ2-1; 11 bases align to TRBD2. The CDR3 is 16 amino acids. Germline CDR1 is LGHDT and CDR2 is YNNKEL (reference sequence). The V and J ends lost 3 bases and 9 bases, in that order; junction bases with no gene match: 10.

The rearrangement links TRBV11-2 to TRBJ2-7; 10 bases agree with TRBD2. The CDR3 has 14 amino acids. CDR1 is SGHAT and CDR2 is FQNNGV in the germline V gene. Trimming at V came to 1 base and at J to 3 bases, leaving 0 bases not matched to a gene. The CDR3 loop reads CASSLGLAGYEQYF. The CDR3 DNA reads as TGTGCCAGCAGCTTAGGACTAGCGGGCTACGAGCAGTACTTC. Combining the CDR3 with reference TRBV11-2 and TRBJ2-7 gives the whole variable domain EAGVAQSPRYKIIEKRQSVAFWCNPISGHATLYWYQQILGQGPKLLIQFQNNGVVDDSQLPKDRFSAERLKGVDSTLKIQPAKLEDSAVYLCASSLGLAGYEQYFGPGTRLTVT.

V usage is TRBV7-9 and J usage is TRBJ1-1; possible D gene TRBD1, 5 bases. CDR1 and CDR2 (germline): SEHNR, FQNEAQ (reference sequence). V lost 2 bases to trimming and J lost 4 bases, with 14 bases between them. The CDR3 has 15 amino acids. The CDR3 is CASSLMGTGGTEAFF. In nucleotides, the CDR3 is TGTGCCAGCAGCTTAATGGGGACCGGGGGCACTGAAGCTTTCTTT.

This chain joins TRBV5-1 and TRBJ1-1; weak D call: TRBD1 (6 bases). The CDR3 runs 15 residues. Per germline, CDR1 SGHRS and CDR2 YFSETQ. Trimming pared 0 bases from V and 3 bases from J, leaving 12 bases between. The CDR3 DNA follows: TGCGCCAGCAGCTTGGCCTCGGGGGGGCACACTGAAGCTTTCTTT. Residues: CASSLASGGHTEAFF.

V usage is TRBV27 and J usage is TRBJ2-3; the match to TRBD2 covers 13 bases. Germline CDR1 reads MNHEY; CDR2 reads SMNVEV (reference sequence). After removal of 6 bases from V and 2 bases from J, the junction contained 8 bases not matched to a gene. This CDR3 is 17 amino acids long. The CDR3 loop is CASSSGLAGDPTDTQYF. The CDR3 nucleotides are TGTGCCAGCAGCTCCGGACTAGCGGGAGACCCCACAGATACGCAGTATTTT.

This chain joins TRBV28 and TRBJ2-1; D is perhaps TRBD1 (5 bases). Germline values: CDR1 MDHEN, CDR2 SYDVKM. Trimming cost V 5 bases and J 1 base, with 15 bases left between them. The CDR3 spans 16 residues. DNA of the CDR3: TGTGCCAGCAGTGGGAAACAGGCAAAATCCTACAATGAGCAGTTCTTC. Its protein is CASSGKQAKSYNEQFF.

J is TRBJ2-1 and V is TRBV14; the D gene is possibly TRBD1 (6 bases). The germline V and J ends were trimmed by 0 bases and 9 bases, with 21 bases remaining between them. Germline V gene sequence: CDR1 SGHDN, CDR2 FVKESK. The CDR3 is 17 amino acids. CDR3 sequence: CASSQDFRTVWRTEQFF. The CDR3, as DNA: TGTGCCAGCAGCCAAGATTTCCGGACAGTATGGAGGACTGAGCAGTTCTTC. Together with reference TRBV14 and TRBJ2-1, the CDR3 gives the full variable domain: EAGVTQFPSHSVIEKGQTVTLRCDPISGHDNLYWYRRVMGKEIKFLLHFVKESKQDESGMPNNRFLAERTGGTYSTLKVQPAELEDSGVYFCASSQDFRTVWRTEQFFGPGTRLTVL.

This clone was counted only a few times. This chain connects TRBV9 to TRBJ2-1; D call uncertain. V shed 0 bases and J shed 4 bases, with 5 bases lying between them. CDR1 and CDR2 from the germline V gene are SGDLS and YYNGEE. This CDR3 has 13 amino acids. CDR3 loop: CASSVGQYNEQFF. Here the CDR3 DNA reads TGTGCCAGCAGCGTAGGTCAGTACAATGAGCAGTTCTTC.

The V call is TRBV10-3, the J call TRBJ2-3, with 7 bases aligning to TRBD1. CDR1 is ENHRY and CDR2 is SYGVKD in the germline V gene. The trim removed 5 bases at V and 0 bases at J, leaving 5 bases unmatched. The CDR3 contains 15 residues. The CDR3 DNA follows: TGTGCCATCAGTCAACAACAGGGGAGCACAGATACGCAGTATTTT. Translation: CAISQQQGSTDTQYF.

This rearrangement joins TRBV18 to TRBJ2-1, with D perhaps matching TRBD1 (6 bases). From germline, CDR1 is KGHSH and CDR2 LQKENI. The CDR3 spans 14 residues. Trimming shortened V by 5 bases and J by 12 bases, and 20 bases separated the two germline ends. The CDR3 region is CASSATRTDIGQFF. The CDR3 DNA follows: TGTGCCAGCTCAGCGACAAGGACAGATATTGGGCAGTTCTTC.

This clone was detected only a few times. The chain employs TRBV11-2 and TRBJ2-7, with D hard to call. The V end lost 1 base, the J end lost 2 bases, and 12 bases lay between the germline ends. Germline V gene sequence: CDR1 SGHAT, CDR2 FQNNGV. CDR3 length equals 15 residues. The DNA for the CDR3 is TGTGCCAGCAGCTTAGCCTCGCTAGGCCCCTACGAGCAGTACTTC. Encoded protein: CASSLASLGPYEQYF.

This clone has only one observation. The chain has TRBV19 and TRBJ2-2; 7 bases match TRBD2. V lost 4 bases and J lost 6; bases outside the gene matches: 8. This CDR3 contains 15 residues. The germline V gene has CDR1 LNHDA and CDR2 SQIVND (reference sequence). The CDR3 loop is CASSTTPGLPGELFF. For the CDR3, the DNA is TGTGCCAGTAGTACCACTCCGGGACTACCCGGGGAGCTGTTTTTT. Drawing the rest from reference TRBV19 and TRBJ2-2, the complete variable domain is DGGITQSPKYLFRKEGQNVTLSCEQNLNHDAMYWYRQDPGQGLRLIYYSQIVNDFQKGDIAEGYSVSREKKESFPLTVTSAQKNPTAFYLCASSTTPGLPGELFFGEGSRLTVL.

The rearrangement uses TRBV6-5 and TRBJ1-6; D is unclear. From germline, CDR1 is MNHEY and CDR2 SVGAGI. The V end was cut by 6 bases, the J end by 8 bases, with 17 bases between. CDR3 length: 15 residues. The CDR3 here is CASSPMGTADSPLHF. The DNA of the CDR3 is TGTGCCAGCAGCCCCATGGGAACAGCGGATTCACCCCTCCACTTT.

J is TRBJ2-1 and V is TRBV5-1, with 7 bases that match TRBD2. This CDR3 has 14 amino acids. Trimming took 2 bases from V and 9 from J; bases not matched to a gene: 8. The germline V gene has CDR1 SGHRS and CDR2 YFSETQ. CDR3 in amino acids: CASSFGGGPGEQFF. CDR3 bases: TGCGCCAGCAGCTTCGGGGGAGGGCCAGGTGAGCAGTTCTTC.

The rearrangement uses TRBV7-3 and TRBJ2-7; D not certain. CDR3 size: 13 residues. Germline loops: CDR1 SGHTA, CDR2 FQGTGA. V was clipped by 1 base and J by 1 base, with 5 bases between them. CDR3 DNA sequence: TGTGCCAGCAGCTTAAGCCAGTCCTACGAGCAGTACTTC. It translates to CASSLSQSYEQYF.

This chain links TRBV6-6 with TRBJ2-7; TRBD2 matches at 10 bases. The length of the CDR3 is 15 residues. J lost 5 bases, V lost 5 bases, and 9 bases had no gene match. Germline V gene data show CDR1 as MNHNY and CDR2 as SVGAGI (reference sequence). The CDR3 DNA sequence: TGTGCCAGCAGTCGGGCGGGGACTAGCGTCAACGAGCAGTACTTC. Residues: CASSRAGTSVNEQYF.

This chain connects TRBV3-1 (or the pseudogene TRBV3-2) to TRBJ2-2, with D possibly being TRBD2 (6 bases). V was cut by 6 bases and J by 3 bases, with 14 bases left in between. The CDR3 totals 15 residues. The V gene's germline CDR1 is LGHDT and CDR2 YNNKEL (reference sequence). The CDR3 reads CASRLGGADTGELFF. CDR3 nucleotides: TGTGCCAGCAGACTGGGAGGCGCGGACACCGGGGAGCTGTTTTTT.

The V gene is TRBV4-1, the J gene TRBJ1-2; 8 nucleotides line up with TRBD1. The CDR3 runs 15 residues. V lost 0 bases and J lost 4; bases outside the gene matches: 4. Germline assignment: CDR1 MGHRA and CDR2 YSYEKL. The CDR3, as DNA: TGCGCCAGCAGCCAAGAGGGACAGGTGGTCTATGGCTACACCTTC. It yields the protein CASSQEGQVVYGYTF.

CDR3 sequence: CASSSANTGELFF. CDR3 DNA sequence: TGTGCCAGCAGCTCCGCGAACACCGGGGAGCTGTTTTTT. The V call is TRBV5-4, the J call TRBJ2-2; D is unclear. Trimming removed 3 bases at V and 0 bases at J, with 3 bases between. This CDR3 spans 13 amino acids. The germline V gene encodes CDR1 SGHNT and CDR2 YYREEE (reference sequence).

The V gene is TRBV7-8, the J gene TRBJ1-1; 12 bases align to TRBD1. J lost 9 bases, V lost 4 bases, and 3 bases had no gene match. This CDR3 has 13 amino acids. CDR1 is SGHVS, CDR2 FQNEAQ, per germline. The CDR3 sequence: CASSYGTGGQAFF. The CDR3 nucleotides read TGTGCCAGCAGCTATGGGACAGGGGGCCAAGCTTTCTTT.

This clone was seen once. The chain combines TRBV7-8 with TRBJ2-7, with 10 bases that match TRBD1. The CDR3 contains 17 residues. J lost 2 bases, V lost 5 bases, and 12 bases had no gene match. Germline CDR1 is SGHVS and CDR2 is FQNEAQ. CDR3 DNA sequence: TGTGCCAGCAGCGTGGGGGCCGGGACAGGGGCGCCCTACGAGCAGTACTTC. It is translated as CASSVGAGTGAPYEQYF. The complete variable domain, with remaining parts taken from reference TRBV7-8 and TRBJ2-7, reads GAGVSQSPRYKVAKRGQDVALRCDPISGHVSLFWYQQALGQGPEFLTYFQNEAQLDKSGLPSDRFFAERPEGSVSTLKIQRTQQEDSAVYLCASSVGAGTGAPYEQYFGPGTRLTVT.

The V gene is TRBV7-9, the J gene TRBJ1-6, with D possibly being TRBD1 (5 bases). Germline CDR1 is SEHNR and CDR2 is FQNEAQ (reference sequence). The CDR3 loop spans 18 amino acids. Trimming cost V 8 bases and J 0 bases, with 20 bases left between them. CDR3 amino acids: CASRRGSPSSSYNSPLHF. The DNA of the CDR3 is TGTGCCAGCCGCCGGGGGAGTCCCTCGAGCTCCTATAATTCACCCCTCCACTTT.

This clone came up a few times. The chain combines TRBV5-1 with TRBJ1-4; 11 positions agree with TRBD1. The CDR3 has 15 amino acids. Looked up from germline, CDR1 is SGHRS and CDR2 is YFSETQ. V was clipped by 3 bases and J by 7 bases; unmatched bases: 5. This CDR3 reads CASSYGTGGSEKLFF. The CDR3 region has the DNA TGCGCCAGCAGCTACGGGACAGGGGGAAGTGAAAAACTGTTTTTT.

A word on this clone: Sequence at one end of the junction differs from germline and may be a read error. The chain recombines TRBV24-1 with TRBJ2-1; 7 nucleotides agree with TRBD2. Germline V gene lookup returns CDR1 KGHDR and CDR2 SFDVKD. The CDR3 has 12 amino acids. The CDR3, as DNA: TGTGCCACCAGTTCAACGGGGCGGGAGAGGATCTTC. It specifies CATSSTGRERIF.